This TCR beta chain stems from a study of T cell responses to AZD1222 COVID-19 vaccine. The protocol was immunoSEQ multiplex PCR, while the TCRdb copy is restricted to in-frame clones and leaves out a portion. The table has roughly 270,000 clones, 94% seen once; the top ten hold roughly 0.5%. On this clone itself: Its antigen is not identified.

There are 15 residues in the CDR3. Germline loops: CDR1 MDHEN, CDR2 SYDVKM. Trimming took off 7 bases at V and 0 bases at J, with 13 bases between the two ends. Findings of the study overall: Among the donors, most were white British and more were female, and clonal diversity was possibly underestimated. Baseline antibody screening turned up just a handful of seropositive AZD1222 recipients.

Investigators merged groups given second doses at roughly 4 or roughly 12 weeks. The rearrangement uses TRBV28 and TRBJ1-5, with D perhaps matching TRBD1 (5 bases). The receptor was isolated from an adult who received the AZD1222 COVID-19 vaccine. The material sequenced was peripheral blood, taken 28 days after the second AZD1222 dose. CDR3 loop: CASNGAGHSNQPQHF. CDR3 in DNA: TGTGCCAGCAACGGAGCAGGGCATAGCAATCAGCCCCAGCATTTT.